A single sample gave rise to the 8 T cell receptor beta chains below, sequenced in a study of PD-1 blockade in classical Hodgkin lymphoma. There was relapse after autologous stem cell transplantation in every patient, and there was variation in brentuximab vedotin exposure. TCRdb keeps only in-frame clones here, not all; method: immunoSEQ multiplex PCR. The data contain some 25,000 clones, around 80% of them singletons. Sequencing used peripheral blood mononuclear cells (PBMCs), obtained before the second cycle of nivolumab. These receptors all come from a human donor with classical Hodgkin lymphoma.

V and J are TRBV10-3 and TRBJ2-7, with D possibly being TRBD2 (6 bases). CDR3 size: 16 residues. Germline CDR1 is ENHRY and CDR2 is SYGVKD. Trimming removed 6 bases from V and 0 bases from J, with 18 bases in between. CDR3 coding DNA: TGTGCCATCAGGCCCTCCCCAAGCGGGTCCTCCTACGAGCAGTACTTC. This gives the protein CAIRPSPSGSSYEQYF.

This clone was seen more than once but under ten times. The V and J genes are TRBV7-5 and TRBJ2-7; whether TRBD2, the table's D call, matches the DNA was not checked. TRBV7-5 is a listed pseudogene. CDR3 size: 10 residues. The CDR3 loop is CARSLARVYF. The CDR3 DNA sequence: TGTGCCAGAAGCTTAGCGAGGGTCTACTTC.

In its sample, this clone was seen once. The chain couples TRBV6-1 to TRBJ2-1; either TRBD1 or TRBD2 may supply D (6 bases each). Germline assignment: CDR1 MNHNS and CDR2 SASEGT. The CDR3 loop spans 15 amino acids. Trimming removed 8 bases at V and 1 base at J, with 15 bases between. The CDR3 coding sequence is TGTGCCAGCGGGGTTGGAGGGGGTTCCTACAATGAGCAGTTCTTC. Its protein is CASGVGGGSYNEQFF.

This rearrangement joins TRBV10-1 to TRBJ2-3; the D gene is possibly TRBD2 (6 bases). The V end lost 8 bases, the J end lost 1 base, and 16 bases lay between the germline ends. The CDR3 spans 15 residues. CDR1 and CDR2 from the germline V gene are WNHNN and SYGVQD (reference sequence). The CDR3 protein is CASLTGGVCTDTQYF. As DNA, the CDR3 is TGCGCCAGCCTCACTGGCGGGGTTTGCACAGATACGCAGTATTTT.

This chain joins TRBV28 and TRBJ2-5, with a weak D call TRBD1 (6 bases). The assigned J gene may be wrong: the sequence end matches TRBJ2-7 better. CDR3 length: 17 residues. Germline V gives CDR1 MDHEN, CDR2 SYDVKM. CDR3 sequence: CASSSTLGGQHSYEQYF. CDR3 coding DNA: TGTGCCAGCAGTTCTACTCTTGGTGGACAGCACTCCTACGAGCAGTACTTC.

V gene TRBV7-9 combines with J gene TRBJ2-7; tentative D call: TRBD1 (6 bases). This CDR3 contains 14 residues. Per the germline V gene, CDR1 is SEHNR and CDR2 is FQNEAQ (reference sequence). V lost 6 bases and J 5 bases, leaving 17 bases between the germline ends. This chain's CDR3 is CASRPKTGIHEQYF. CDR3 sequence (DNA): TGTGCCAGCAGGCCGAAAACAGGGATCCACGAGCAGTACTTC.

This clone came up once. The chain links TRBV9 to TRBJ2-3; D unresolved. With 0 bases removed from V and 4 bases from J, the gap between germline ends came to 12 bases. The CDR3 is 15 amino acids. Germline CDR1 and CDR2: SGDLS and YYNGEE. DNA for the CDR3: TGTGCCAGCAGCGTAGTAGGGAATTCGGCAGATACGCAGTATTTT. This sequence encodes CASSVVGNSADTQYF.

The V and J genes are TRBV28 and TRBJ2-5; 8 nucleotides line up with TRBD2. The germline V gene has CDR1 MDHEN and CDR2 SYDVKM. The V segment lost 5 bases and the J segment 4 bases; nucleotides outside the gene matches: 12. The CDR3 is made up of 16 amino acids. The CDR3 DNA sequence: TGTGCCAGCAGTCCCATGGAACTAGCGGTGGGAGAGACCCAGTACTTC. It codes for CASSPMELAVGETQYF.